One sample yielded the 25 T cell receptor beta chains listed below, sequenced in a study of patients and donors after allogeneic stem cell transplantation (TCRdb year 2020). To prepare the library, RT-PCR was applied. The listed sequencing device is NextSeq 550. TCRdb reran the public reads through fastp at Q25 and MiXCR, keeping productive beta chains. Identical CDR3 protein sequences are pooled into one entry, listed with their most common genes and DNA. For this sample the table gives about 76,000 distinct CDR3 sequences, of which 26% were detected only once. The top ten clones comprise 26% of the sample. Sequencing used blood, either unsorted or a sorted T cell fraction (not recorded which). These receptors were obtained from a human donor who was either an allogeneic HSCT recipient or a stem cell or donor lymphocyte infusion donor (not recorded which). It is not recorded whose cells these are; they may come from a transplant donor.

This clonotype was found a few times. This chain connects TRBV4-2 to TRBJ1-2; D uncertain. The V end lost 0 bases, the J end lost 2 bases, and 10 bases lay between the germline ends. The CDR3 runs 15 residues. Germline assignment: CDR1 LGHNA and CDR2 YNFKEQ. This chain's CDR3 is CASSQDGRANYGYTF. CDR3 in DNA: TGTGCCAGCAGCCAAGACGGGAGGGCCAACTATGGCTACACCTTC.

The table lists this clonotype with a few counts. The chain combines TRBV5-1 with TRBJ2-5; D gene unclear. Trimming took off 0 bases at V and 2 bases at J, with 8 bases between the two ends. Germline CDR1 SGHRS, CDR2 YFSETQ. CDR3 length: 14 residues. DNA for the CDR3: TGCGCCAGCAGCTTGGGGGCAACTCAAGAGACCCAGTACTTC. Translating it yields CASSLGATQETQYF.

The table lists this clonotype with a few counts. The V call is TRBV4-1, the J call TRBJ2-7; 8 bases match TRBD1. The CDR3 is 14 amino acids. The J segment lost 3 bases and the V segment lost 0 bases, leaving 1 base of the junction unmatched. CDR1 and CDR2 from the germline V gene are MGHRA and YSYEKL. The CDR3 bases are TGCGCCAGCAGCCAAGACAGGGGGCACTACGAGCAGTACTTC. This codes for CASSQDRGHYEQYF.

This rearrangement joins TRBV11-1 to TRBJ2-7, with D unclear. The V gene's germline CDR1 is SGHAT and CDR2 FQDESV (reference sequence). This CDR3 comprises 13 residues. The germline V and J ends were trimmed by 8 bases and 3 bases, with 14 bases remaining between them. CDR3 in amino acids: CASCEGKYYEQYF. For the CDR3, the DNA is TGTGCCAGCTGCGAAGGCAAATACTACGAGCAGTACTTC.

This sequence joins TRBV20-1 and TRBJ1-5; D call uncertain. Trimming stripped 3 bases from V and 5 bases from J, with 11 bases between. The CDR3 is made up of 13 amino acids. Germline values: CDR1 DFQATT, CDR2 SNEGSKA (reference sequence). The CDR3 nucleotides read TGCAGTGCTAGGGACGGATACGATCAGCCCCAGCATTTT. It translates to CSARDGYDQPQHF.

This clonotype was counted many times. This chain links TRBV7-9 with TRBJ1-5, with D perhaps matching TRBD1 (5 bases). V was clipped by 3 bases and J by 6 bases, with 6 bases between them. The germline gives CDR1 SEHNR, CDR2 FQNEAQ (reference sequence). This CDR3 has 12 amino acids. Here the CDR3 DNA reads TGTGCCAGCAGCTTGGGGGGTCAGCCCCAGCATTTT. It yields the protein CASSLGGQPQHF. Based on the CDR3 plus reference TRBV7-9 and TRBJ1-5, the full variable domain is DTGVSQNPRHKITKRGQNVTFRCDPISEHNRLYWYRQTLGQGPEFLTYFQNEAQLEKSRLLSDRFSAERPKGSFSTLEIQRTEQGDSAMYLCASSLGGQPQHFGDGTRLSIL.

This clonotype came up a few times. This rearrangement joins TRBV9 to TRBJ2-7, with D maybe TRBD1 (6 bases). CDR3 size: 13 residues. Between the trimmed V and J ends, which lost 3 bases and 3 bases, there was a span of 10 bases. Germline V CDR1 and CDR2: SGDLS, YYNGEE. In DNA form, the CDR3 reads TGTGCCAGCAGCGAGGGGGTCAGCTACGAGCAGTACTTC. It codes for CASSEGVSYEQYF.

This clonotype was seen at least ten times. The V gene is TRBV11-2, the J gene TRBJ1-6; TRBD1 aligns across 7 bases. V gave up 6 bases and J gave up 10 bases; unmatched junction bases: 3. Germline CDR1 and CDR2: SGHAT and FQNNGV. This CDR3 has 12 residues. Here the CDR3 DNA reads TGTGCCAGCAGTGAGGGGGCGTCACCCCTCCACTTT. Its protein is CASSEGASPLHF. Supplemented by reference TRBV11-2 and TRBJ1-6, the full variable domain reads EAGVAQSPRYKIIEKRQSVAFWCNPISGHATLYWYQQILGQGPKLLIQFQNNGVVDDSQLPKDRFSAERLKGVDSTLKIQPAKLEDSAVYLCASSEGASPLHFGNGTRLTVT.

This chain links TRBV11-2 with TRBJ2-4; 7 bases fit TRBD1. The CDR3 length is 12 residues. Trimming removed 4 bases from V and 8 bases from J; junction bases left unmatched: 2. Germline CDR1 and CDR2: SGHAT and FQNNGV. The CDR3 DNA sequence: TGTGCCAGCAGCTACAGGGGTTACATTCAGTACTTC. It encodes CASSYRGYIQYF.

The CDR3 spells CASSTTGQDYTEAFF. The CDR3 DNA is TGTGCCAGCAGTACCACGGGACAGGACTACACTGAAGCTTTCTTT. The chain joins TRBV12-3 or TRBV12-4 to TRBJ1-1; 8 bases agree with TRBD1. J gave up 3 bases and V 5 bases, and 8 bases lay outside the gene matches. This CDR3 region has 15 residues.

This clonotype was counted between two and nine times. The V and J genes are TRBV6-6 and TRBJ1-2, with D uncertain. The germline V and J ends were trimmed by 0 bases and 8 bases, with 7 bases remaining between them. The CDR3 length is 12 residues. Germline V gene sequence: CDR1 MNHNY, CDR2 SVGAGI (reference sequence). For the CDR3, the DNA is TGTGCCAGCAGTTACTCCGGGTACGGCTACACCTTC. Protein: CASSYSGYGYTF.

This chain links TRBV20-1 with TRBJ2-2; no clear D gene. V was pared by 3 bases and J by 4 bases, with 9 bases between. The V gene's germline CDR1 is DFQATT and CDR2 SNEGSKA (reference sequence). CDR3 length: 13 amino acids. The CDR3 is CSARSESTGELFF. The CDR3 region has the DNA TGCAGTGCTAGGAGCGAGAGCACCGGGGAGCTGTTTTTT.

This clonotype showed up just a few times. This chain connects TRBV6-5 to TRBJ2-1; 8 bases are a match to TRBD1. The J segment lost 9 bases and the V segment lost 0 bases, leaving 1 base of the junction unmatched. The CDR3 runs to 13 residues. In germline, CDR1 is MNHEY, CDR2 SVGAGI. DNA for the CDR3: TGTGCCAGCAGTTACTCAGACAGGGGTGAGCAGTTCTTC. Translated: CASSYSDRGEQFF.

This clonotype was recorded only once. The J gene is TRBJ1-1, the V gene TRBV19; no firm D call. Trimming took off 6 bases at V and 0 bases at J, with 11 bases between the two ends. This CDR3 has 14 amino acids. Germline CDR1 is LNHDA and CDR2 is SQIVND (reference sequence). CDR3 loop: CASRTANMNTEAFF. CDR3 DNA: TGTGCCAGTAGAACAGCGAACATGAACACTGAAGCTTTCTTT.

This clonotype was observed at least ten times. The chain joins TRBV20-1 to TRBJ1-1; D not resolved. The CDR3 sequence is 12 residues long. V lost 7 bases and J lost 2, with 11 bases in between. Germline CDR1 and CDR2: DFQATT and SNEGSKA (reference sequence). CDR3 nucleotides: TGCAGTGTCCTAGCTAGAAACACTGAAGCTTTCTTT. Its protein is CSVLARNTEAFF.

This clonotype was counted many times. This rearrangement joins TRBV24-1 to TRBJ2-1; D tentatively reads TRBD1 or TRBD2 (6 bases each). The length of the CDR3 is 14 residues. Trimming removed 3 bases from V and 9 bases from J, with 14 bases in between. Germline-derived CDR1 and CDR2 are KGHDR and SFDVKD. CDR3 sequence: CATSDTRGAGEQFF. Written as DNA, the CDR3 is TGTGCCACCAGTGATACGAGGGGGGCGGGTGAGCAGTTCTTC.

This clonotype occurred many times. The chain carries TRBV21-1 and TRBJ1-2. TRBV21-1 is recorded as a pseudogene. This CDR3 is built from 12 residues. CDR3: CASSKAKAAATF. CDR3 DNA sequence: TGTGCCAGCAGCAAAGCGAAGGCAGCCGCAACCTTC.

The chain combines TRBV12-3 or TRBV12-4 with TRBJ2-3, with 8 bases identical to TRBD2. The trim removed 6 bases at V and 6 bases at J, leaving 8 bases unmatched. CDR3 size: 14 residues. The CDR3 nucleotides read TGTGCCAGCAGCCGGGGGGGGGCGCGGGATACGCAGTATTTT. Amino acid sequence: CASSRGGARDTQYF.

J is TRBJ2-7 and V is TRBV20-1, with TRBD2 matching 11 bases. J was trimmed by 2 bases and V by 2 bases; bases with no gene match: 5. The CDR3 runs to 15 residues. Germline CDR1 reads DFQATT; CDR2 reads SNEGSKA (reference sequence). CDR3: CSARWTSGPTYEQYF. DNA for the CDR3: TGCAGTGCTAGATGGACTAGCGGGCCTACCTACGAGCAGTACTTC.

This clonotype has only a few counts. V and J are TRBV27 and TRBJ1-1; 8 bases align to TRBD1. CDR1 MNHEY and CDR2 SMNVEV come from the germline V gene (reference sequence). V was clipped by 6 bases and J by 4 bases; unmatched bases: 4. CDR3 length: 13 amino acids. The CDR3 coding sequence is TGTGCCAGCAGAGACAGGGGCGTCACTGAAGCTTTCTTT. Its protein product is CASRDRGVTEAFF.

This clonotype came up a few times. The gene calls are TRBV29-1 and TRBJ2-1; 12 bases line up with TRBD2. CDR1 and CDR2 from the germline V gene are SQVTM and ANQGSEA. CDR3 length: 16 amino acids. Trimming at V came to 4 bases and at J to 2 bases, leaving 6 bases not matched to a gene. CDR3 bases: TGCAGCGTTGTGCCTAGCGGGAGGGTCCCCTACAATGAGCAGTTCTTC. This translates into CSVVPSGRVPYNEQFF.

This clonotype was counted many times. The rearrangement joins TRBV12-3 or TRBV12-4 to TRBJ1-4; TRBD1 matches at 8 bases. Trimming at V came to 3 bases and at J to 5 bases, leaving 11 bases not matched to a gene. This CDR3 region has 17 residues. CDR3 sequence (DNA): TGTGCCAGCAGTTTCTACGACAGGGGAGGGATAAATGAAAAACTGTTTTTT. The encoded protein is CASSFYDRGGINEKLFF.

This clonotype was seen only a few times. The V call is TRBV29-1, the J call TRBJ1-1; TRBD1 is a possible D gene (5 bases). The germline V gene has CDR1 SQVTM and CDR2 ANQGSEA. This CDR3 contains 13 residues. Trimming removed 7 bases from V and 5 bases from J, with 17 bases in between. CDR3 region: CSAGGREWTEAFF. The CDR3 nucleotides read TGCAGCGCCGGGGGGAGGGAATGGACTGAAGCTTTCTTT.

In this sample, this clonotype turned up a few times. This rearrangement joins TRBV20-1 to TRBJ1-4; no clear D. Germline V gives CDR1 DFQATT, CDR2 SNEGSKA (reference sequence). This CDR3 has 10 amino acids. Trimming pared 5 bases from V and 3 bases from J, leaving 1 base between. The CDR3 protein is CSAPNEKLFF. As DNA, the CDR3 is TGCAGTGCTCCTAATGAAAAACTGTTTTTT.

The rearrangement uses TRBV5-6 and TRBJ1-2; D ambiguous. CDR3 length: 12 amino acids. V gave up 1 base and J gave up 13 bases, with 14 bases separating them. CDR1 and CDR2 from the germline V gene are SGHDT and YYEEEE. The CDR3 spells CASSLQAAICTF. CDR3 coding DNA: TGTGCCAGCAGCTTGCAGGCGGCTATCTGCACCTTC. Full variable domain (missing parts from reference TRBV5-6 and TRBJ1-2): DAGVTQSPTHLIKTRGQQVTLRCSPKSGHDTVSWYQQALGQGPQFIFQYYEEEERQRGNFPDRFSGHQFPNYSSELNVNALLLGDSALYLCASSLQAAICTFGSGTRLTVV.